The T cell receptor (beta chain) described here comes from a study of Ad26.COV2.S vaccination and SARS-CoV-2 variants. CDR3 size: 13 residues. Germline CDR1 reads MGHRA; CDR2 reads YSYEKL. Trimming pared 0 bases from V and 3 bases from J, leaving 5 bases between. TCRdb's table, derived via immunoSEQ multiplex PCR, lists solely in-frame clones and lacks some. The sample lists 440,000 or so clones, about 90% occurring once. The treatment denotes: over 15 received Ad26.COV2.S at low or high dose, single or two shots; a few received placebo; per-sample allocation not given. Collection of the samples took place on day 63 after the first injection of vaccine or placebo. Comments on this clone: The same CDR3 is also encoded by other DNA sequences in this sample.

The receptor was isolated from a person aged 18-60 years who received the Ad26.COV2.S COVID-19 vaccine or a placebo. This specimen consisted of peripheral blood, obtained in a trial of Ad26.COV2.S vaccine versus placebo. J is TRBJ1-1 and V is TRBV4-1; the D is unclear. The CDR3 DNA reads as TGCGCCAGCAGCCAAGACGGAGACACTGAAGCTTTCTTT. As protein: CASSQDGDTEAFF.